This T cell receptor (beta chain) was documented in a study of blood T cell repertoires in COVID-19 (dated by TCRdb to the early 2020s). In the study overall: The collaborator samples originated in the United States, Italy and Spain and spanned the acute and convalescent phases of COVID-19. The material from the prospective study consisted of cDNA or gDNA derived from T cells, B-cell-depleted T cells, or PBMCs. The dataset comprised deeply sampled blood TCRbeta repertoires from subjects exposed to, actively infected with, or recovered from COVID-19. The repertoires were released in a freely available public database meant as a resource for research on the immune response to SARS-CoV-2. Samples came from the ongoing ImmuneRACE study (first 160 participants) plus 1,254 subjects from 6 global collaborators. A de-identified subject ID, COVID-19 status, age in years and sex were almost always included in the sample metadata. Where HLA class I and class II types were available, the types were taken from metadata supplied by the sample provider, not from assay-based typing.

On this clone: Its recognized antigen is unknown. Per-base qualities were not stored, and no clone one base away is much larger.

Each collaborating institution followed its own protocols to collect whole blood in K2EDTA tubes. Collaborator samples were shipped for TCRbeta analysis as frozen whole blood, isolated PBMCs, or DNA extracted from either sample type. TCRbeta CDR3 regions were amplified from genomic DNA using the immunoSEQ Assay, a bias-controlled multiplex PCR. The original methods were these. Nucleated cell counts per sample were estimated from amplification of reference gene primers within the assay. To quantify the absolute abundance of each unique TCRbeta CDR3 rearrangement, sequence reads were collapsed and filtered. Productive Simpson clonality was computed per sample as the square root of Simpson's diversity index over productive rearrangements. This immuneACCESS table, as held by TCRdb, lists in-frame sequences with V and J called but not all clones. Of the missing ones, under half trace to an unresolved V gene in checked studies; the others have no known cause. D and trimming come from the DNA, and the V and J calls and clone size come from that table. The sample yields about 93,000 clones; 75% to 90% were counted once. The ten largest make up around 20% of the sample.

General findings and caveats noted by the study authors: How much clinical and demographic metadata was included differed by source and by participant, and the metadata was provided uncurated.

The material sequenced was peripheral blood. This TCR was recovered from a woman older than 75 with acute or convalescent COVID-19.

For the CDR3, the sequence is CASSLGNTIYF. The nucleotides read TGTGCCAGCAGCCTGGGAAACACCATATATTTT. The chain was built from TRBV12-3 or TRBV12-4 and TRBJ1-3, with no D gene named confidently. The CDR3 goes from the cysteine to the phenylalanine over 11 residues. The sequence is cut down to CDR3 DNA, 33 bases in frame from base 1. V is clipped by 6 bases and J by 4 bases, and the sequence between their germline boundaries is 4 bases long.